The present TCR beta chain was sequenced within a study of T cell responses to AZD1222 COVID-19 vaccine. Study results and limitations: Repertoire collection took place solely once the T cell response had peaked. An increase in Spike-specific TCR breadth and depth was observed after two AZD1222 doses. Vaccine-associated CD4 TCRs ranged over spike, dominating at 160-218 and 743-854.

Germline lookup yields CDR1 DFQATT and CDR2 SNEGSKA (reference sequence). The CDR3 loop spans 11 amino acids. Clones were sequenced by immunoSEQ multiplex PCR, and TCRdb holds only the in-frame ones, with some missing. The sample shows 85,000 to 110,000 clones, about 90% of them seen only once. Points on this clone: Its antigen is not known.

The source of this sequence is an adult in good health. The sample consisted of peripheral blood, taken on day 0 of AZD1222 vaccination. V and J are TRBV20-1 and TRBJ2-1; the D gene is possibly TRBD2 (6 bases). The CDR3 DNA follows: TGCATTCTCGGGGGATCCAATGAGCAGTTCTTC. As protein: CILGGSNEQFF.